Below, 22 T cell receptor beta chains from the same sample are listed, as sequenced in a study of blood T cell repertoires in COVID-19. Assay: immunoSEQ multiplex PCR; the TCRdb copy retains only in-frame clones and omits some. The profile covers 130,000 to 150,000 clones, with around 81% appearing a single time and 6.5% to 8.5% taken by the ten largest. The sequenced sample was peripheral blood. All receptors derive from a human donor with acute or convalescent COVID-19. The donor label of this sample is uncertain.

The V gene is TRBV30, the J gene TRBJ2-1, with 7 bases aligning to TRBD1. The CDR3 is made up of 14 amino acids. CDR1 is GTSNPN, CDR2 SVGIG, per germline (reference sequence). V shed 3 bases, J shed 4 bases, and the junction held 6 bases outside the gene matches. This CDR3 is CAWSADRAYNEQFF. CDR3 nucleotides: TGTGCCTGGAGCGCCGACAGGGCATACAATGAGCAGTTCTTC.

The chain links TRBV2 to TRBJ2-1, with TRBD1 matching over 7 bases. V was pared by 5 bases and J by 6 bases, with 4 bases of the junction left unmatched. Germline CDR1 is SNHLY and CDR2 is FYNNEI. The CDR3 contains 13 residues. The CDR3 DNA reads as TGTGCCAGCAGTCCAGGGGGAAGCAATGAGCAGTTCTTC. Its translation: CASSPGGSNEQFF.

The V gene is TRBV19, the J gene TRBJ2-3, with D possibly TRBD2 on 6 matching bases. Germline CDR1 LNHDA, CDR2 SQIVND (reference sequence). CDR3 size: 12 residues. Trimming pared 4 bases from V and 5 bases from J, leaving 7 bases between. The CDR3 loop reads CASSRRGDTQYF. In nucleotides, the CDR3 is TGTGCCAGTAGTAGGAGGGGAGATACGCAGTATTTT.

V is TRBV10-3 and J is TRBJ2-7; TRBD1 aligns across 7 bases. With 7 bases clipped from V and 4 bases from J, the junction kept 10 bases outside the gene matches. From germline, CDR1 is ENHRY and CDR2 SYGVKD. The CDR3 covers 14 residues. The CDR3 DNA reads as TGTGCCATCAATCGACAGGGACCGCTTTACGAGCAGTACGTC. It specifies CAINRQGPLYEQYV.

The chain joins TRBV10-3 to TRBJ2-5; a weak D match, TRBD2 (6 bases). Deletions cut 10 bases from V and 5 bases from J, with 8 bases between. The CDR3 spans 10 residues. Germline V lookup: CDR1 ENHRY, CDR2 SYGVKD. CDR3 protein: CATGEETQYF. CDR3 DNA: TGTGCCACGGGGGAGGAGACCCAGTACTTC.

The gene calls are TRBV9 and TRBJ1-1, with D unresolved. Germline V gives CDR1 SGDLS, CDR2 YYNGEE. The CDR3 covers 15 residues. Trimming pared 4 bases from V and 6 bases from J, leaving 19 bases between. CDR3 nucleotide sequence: TGTGCCAGCAGCCCTATTAGGACTTTCACCCCTGAAGCTTTCTTT. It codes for CASSPIRTFTPEAFF. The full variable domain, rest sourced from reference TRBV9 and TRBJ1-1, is DSGVTQTPKHLITATGQRVTLRCSPRSGDLSVYWYQQSLDQGLQFLIQYYNGEERAKGNILERFSAQQFPDLHSELNLSSLELGDSALYFCASSPIRTFTPEAFFGQGTRLTVV.

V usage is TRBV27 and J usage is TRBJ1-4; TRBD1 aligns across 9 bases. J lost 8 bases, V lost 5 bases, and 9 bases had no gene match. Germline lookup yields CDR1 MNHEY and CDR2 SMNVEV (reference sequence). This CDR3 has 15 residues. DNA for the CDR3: TGTGCCAGCAGTAGGACAGGGGATACAAGAGAAAAACTGTTTTTT. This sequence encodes CASSRTGDTREKLFF.

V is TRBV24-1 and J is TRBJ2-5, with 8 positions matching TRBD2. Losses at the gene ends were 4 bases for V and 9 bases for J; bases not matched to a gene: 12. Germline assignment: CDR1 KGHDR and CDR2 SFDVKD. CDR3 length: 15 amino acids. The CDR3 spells CATSDSVAGQRAQYF. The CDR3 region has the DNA TGTGCCACCAGTGACTCCGTAGCGGGGCAAAGGGCCCAGTACTTC.

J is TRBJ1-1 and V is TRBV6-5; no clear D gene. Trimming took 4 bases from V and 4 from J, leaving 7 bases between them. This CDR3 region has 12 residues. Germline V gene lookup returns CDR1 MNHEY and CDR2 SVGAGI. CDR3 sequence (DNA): TGTGCCAGCAGTTCCCGGGTCACTGAAGCTTTCTTT. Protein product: CASSSRVTEAFF.

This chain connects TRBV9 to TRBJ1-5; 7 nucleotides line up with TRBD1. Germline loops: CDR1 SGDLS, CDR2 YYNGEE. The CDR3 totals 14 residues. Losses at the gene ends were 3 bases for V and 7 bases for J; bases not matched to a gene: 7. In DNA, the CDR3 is TGTGCCAGCAGCGCAAAAGGGGGCGACCAGCCCCAGCATTTT. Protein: CASSAKGGDQPQHF.

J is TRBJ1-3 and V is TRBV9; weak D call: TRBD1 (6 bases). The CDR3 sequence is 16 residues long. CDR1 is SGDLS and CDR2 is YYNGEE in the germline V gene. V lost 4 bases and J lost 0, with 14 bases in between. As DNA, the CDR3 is TGTGCCAGCAGCCCCCGACAGGCCTCCTCTGGAAACACCATATATTTT. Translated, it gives CASSPRQASSGNTIYF.

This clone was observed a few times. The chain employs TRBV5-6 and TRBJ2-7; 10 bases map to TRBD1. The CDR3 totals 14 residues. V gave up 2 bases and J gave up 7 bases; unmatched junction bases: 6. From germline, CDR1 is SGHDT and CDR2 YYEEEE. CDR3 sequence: CASSLGTGVREQYV. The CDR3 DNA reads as TGTGCCAGCAGCTTAGGGACAGGGGTTCGGGAGCAGTACGTC.

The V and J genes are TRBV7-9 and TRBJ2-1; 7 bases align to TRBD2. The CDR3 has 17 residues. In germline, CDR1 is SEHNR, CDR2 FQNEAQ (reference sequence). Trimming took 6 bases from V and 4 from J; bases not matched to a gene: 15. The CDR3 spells CASRSSITSDRYNEQFF. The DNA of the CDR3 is TGTGCCAGCAGGTCTTCCATTACTAGCGATAGGTACAATGAGCAGTTCTTC.

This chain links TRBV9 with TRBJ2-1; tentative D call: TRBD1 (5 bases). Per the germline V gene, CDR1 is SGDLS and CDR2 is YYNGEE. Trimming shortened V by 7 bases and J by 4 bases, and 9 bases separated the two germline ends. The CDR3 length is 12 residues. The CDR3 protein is CASEDNYNEQFF. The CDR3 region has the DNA TGTGCCAGCGAGGACAATTACAATGAGCAGTTCTTC.

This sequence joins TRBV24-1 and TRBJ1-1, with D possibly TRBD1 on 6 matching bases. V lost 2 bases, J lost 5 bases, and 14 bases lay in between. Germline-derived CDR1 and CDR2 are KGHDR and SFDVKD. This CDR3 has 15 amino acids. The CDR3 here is CATSDSTGRETEAFF. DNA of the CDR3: TGTGCCACCAGTGATTCCACAGGGAGAGAGACTGAAGCTTTCTTT.

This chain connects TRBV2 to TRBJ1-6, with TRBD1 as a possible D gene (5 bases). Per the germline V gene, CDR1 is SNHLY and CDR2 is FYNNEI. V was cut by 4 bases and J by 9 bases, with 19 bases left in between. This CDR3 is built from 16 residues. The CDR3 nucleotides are TGTGCCAGCAGTGGCCAACCCAGGGTAACGGGTTCACCCCTCCACTTT. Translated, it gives CASSGQPRVTGSPLHF. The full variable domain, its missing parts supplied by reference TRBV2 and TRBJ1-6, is EPEVTQTPSHQVTQMGQEVILRCVPISNHLYFYWYRQILGQKVEFLVSFYNNEISEKSEIFDDQFSVERPDGSNFTLKIRSTKLEDSAMYFCASSGQPRVTGSPLHFGNGTRLTVT.

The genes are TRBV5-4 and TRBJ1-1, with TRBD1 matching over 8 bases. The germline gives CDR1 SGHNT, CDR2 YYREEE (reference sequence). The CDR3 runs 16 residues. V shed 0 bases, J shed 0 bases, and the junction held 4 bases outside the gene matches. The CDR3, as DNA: TGTGCCAGCAGCTTGGGGACAGGGATCGTGAACACTGAAGCTTTCTTT. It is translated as CASSLGTGIVNTEAFF.

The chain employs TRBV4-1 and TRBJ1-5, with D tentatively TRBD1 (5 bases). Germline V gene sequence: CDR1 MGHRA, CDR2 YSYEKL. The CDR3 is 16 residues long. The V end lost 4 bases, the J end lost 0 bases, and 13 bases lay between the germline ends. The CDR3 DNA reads TGCGCCAGCAGCCGAGACAGTGAAAATAGCAATCAGCCCCAGCATTTT. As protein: CASSRDSENSNQPQHF.

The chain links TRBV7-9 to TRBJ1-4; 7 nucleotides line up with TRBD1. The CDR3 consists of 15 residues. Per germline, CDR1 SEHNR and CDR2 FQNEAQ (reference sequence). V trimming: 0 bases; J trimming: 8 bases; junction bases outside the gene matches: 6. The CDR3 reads CASSLATGRGEKLFF. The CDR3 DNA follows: TGTGCCAGCAGCTTAGCGACAGGGCGAGGAGAAAAACTGTTTTTT.

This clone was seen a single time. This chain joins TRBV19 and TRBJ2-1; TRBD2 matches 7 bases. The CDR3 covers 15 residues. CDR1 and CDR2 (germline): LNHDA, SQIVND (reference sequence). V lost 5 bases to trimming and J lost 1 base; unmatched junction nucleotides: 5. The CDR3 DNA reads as TGTGCCAGTAGTTCTGGGGGGGTATCCTACAATGAGCAGTTCTTC. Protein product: CASSSGGVSYNEQFF.

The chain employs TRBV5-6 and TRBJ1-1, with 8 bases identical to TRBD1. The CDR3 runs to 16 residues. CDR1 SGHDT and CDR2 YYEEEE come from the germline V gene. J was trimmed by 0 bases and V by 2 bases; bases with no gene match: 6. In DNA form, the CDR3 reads TGTGCCAGCAGCTTCTTATGGGGACAGGTGAACACTGAAGCTTTCTTT. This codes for CASSFLWGQVNTEAFF. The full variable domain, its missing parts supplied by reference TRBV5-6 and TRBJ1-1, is DAGVTQSPTHLIKTRGQQVTLRCSPKSGHDTVSWYQQALGQGPQFIFQYYEEEERQRGNFPDRFSGHQFPNYSSELNVNALLLGDSALYLCASSFLWGQVNTEAFFGQGTRLTVV.

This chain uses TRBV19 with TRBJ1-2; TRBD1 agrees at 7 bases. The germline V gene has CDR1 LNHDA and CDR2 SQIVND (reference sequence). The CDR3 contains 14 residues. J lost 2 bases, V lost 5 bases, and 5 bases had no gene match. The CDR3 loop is CASSGSTGNYGYTF. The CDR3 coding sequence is TGTGCCAGTAGTGGATCGACAGGGAACTATGGCTACACCTTC.